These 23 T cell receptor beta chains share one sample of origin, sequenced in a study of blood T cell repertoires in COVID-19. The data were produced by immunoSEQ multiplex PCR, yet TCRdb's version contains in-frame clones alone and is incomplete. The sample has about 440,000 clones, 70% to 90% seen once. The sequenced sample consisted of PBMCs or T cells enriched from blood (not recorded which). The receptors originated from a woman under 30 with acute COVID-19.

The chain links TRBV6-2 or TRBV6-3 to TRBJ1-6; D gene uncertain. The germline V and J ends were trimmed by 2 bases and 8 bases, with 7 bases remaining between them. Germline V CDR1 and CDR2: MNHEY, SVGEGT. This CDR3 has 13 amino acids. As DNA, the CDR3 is TGTGCCAGCAGTTACATAGGAGATTCACCCCTCCACTTT. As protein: CASSYIGDSPLHF.

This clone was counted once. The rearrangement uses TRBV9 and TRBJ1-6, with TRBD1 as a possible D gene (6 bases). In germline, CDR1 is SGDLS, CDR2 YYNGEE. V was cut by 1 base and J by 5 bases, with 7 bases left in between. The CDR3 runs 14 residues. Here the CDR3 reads CASSVQGNNSPLHF. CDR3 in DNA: TGTGCCAGCAGCGTACAGGGGAATAATTCACCCCTCCACTTT.

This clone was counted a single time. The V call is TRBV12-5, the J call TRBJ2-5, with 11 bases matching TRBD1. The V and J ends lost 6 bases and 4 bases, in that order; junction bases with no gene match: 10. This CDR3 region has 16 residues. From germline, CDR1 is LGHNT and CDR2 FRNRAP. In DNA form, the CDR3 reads TGTGCTAGTGGGCCGGGACAGGGGGTCGGCGCAGAGACCCAGTACTTC. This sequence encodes CASGPGQGVGAETQYF. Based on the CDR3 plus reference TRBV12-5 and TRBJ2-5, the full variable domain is DARVTQTPRHKVTEMGQEVTMRCQPILGHNTVFWYRQTMMQGLELLAYFRNRAPLDDSGMPKDRFSAEMPDATLATLKIQPSEPRDSAVYFCASGPGQGVGAETQYFGPGTRLLVL.

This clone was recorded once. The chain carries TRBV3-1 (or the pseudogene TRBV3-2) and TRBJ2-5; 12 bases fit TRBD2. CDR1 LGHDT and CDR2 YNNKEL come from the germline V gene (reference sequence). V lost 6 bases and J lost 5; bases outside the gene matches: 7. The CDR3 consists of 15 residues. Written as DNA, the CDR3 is TGTGCCAGCAGTCGGACTAGCGGGATGGCGGAGACCCAGTACTTC. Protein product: CASSRTSGMAETQYF.

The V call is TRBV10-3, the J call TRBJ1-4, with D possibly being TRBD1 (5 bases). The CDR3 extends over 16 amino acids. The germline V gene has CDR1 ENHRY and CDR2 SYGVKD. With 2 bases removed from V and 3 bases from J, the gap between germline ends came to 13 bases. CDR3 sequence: CAISEGPGGSNEKLFF. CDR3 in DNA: TGTGCCATCAGTGAGGGGCCGGGGGGATCTAATGAAAAACTGTTTTTT.

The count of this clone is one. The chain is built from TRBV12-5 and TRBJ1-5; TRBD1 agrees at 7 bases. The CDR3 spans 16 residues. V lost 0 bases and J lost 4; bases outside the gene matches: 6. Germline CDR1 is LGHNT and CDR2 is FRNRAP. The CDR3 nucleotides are TGTGCTAGTGGTTTGGTACAGGCAGGGGGAAATCAGCCCCAGCATTTT. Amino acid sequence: CASGLVQAGGNQPQHF.

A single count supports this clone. This chain's CDR3 is CASSQDNLPTDTQYF. The CDR3 nucleotides are TGTGCCAGCAGCCAAGATAATCTACCCACAGATACGCAGTATTTT. The V and J genes are TRBV3-1 (or the pseudogene TRBV3-2) and TRBJ2-3, with D unclear. The ends were cut back, 0 bases at V and 2 bases at J, with 9 bases in the middle. Per germline, CDR1 LGHDT and CDR2 YNNKEL (reference sequence). The length of the CDR3 is 15 residues.

The CDR3 loop reads CSVPGQRLNTEAFF. CDR3 DNA: TGCAGCGTGCCCGGACAGCGACTGAACACTGAAGCTTTCTTT. The V gene is TRBV29-1, the J gene TRBJ1-1; a weak D match, TRBD1 (6 bases). The CDR3 runs 14 residues. Trimming stripped 6 bases from V and 0 bases from J, with 14 bases between. CDR1 is SQVTM and CDR2 is ANQGSEA in the germline V gene.

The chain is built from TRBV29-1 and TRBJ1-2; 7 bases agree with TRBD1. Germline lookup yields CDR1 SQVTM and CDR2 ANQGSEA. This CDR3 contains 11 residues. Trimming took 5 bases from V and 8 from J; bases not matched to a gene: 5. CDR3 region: CSVPYRGGYTF. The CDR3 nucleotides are TGCAGCGTTCCCTACAGGGGCGGCTACACCTTC.

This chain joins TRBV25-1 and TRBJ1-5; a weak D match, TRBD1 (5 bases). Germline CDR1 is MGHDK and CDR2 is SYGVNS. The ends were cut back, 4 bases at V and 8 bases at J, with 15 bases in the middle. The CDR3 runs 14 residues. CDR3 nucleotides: TGTGCCAGCAGTGGCCGCGGGGCAAGGGAGCCCCAGCATTTT. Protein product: CASSGRGAREPQHF. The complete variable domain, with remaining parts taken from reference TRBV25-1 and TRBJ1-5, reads EADIYQTPRYLVIGTGKKITLECSQTMGHDKMYWYQQDPGMELHLIHYSYGVNSTEKGDLSSESTVSRIRTEHFPLTLESARPSHTSQYLCASSGRGAREPQHFGDGTRLSIL.

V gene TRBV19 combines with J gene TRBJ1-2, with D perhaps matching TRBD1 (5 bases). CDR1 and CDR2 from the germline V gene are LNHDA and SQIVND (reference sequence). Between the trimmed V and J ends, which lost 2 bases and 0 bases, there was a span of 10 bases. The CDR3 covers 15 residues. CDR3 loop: CASSIQGKANYGYTF. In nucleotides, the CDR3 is TGTGCCAGTAGTATACAGGGAAAAGCTAACTATGGCTACACCTTC.

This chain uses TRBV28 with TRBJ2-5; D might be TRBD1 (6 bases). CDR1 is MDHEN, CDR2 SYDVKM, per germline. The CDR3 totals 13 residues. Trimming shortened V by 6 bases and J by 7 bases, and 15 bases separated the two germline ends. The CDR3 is CASRPQGASTQYF. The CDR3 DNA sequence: TGTGCCAGCAGACCACAGGGAGCTTCGACCCAGTACTTC.

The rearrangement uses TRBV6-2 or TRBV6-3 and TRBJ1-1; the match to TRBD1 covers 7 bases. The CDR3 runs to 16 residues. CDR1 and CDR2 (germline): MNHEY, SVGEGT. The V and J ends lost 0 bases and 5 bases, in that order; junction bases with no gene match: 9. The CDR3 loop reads CASSYSMTGIGTEAFF. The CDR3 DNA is TGTGCCAGCAGTTACTCGATGACAGGGATAGGGACTGAAGCTTTCTTT.

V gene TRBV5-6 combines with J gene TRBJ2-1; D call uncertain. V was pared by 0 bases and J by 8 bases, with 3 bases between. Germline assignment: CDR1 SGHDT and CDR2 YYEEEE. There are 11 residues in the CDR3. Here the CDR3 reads CASSLADEQFF. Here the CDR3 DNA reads TGTGCCAGCAGCTTGGCCGATGAGCAGTTCTTC.

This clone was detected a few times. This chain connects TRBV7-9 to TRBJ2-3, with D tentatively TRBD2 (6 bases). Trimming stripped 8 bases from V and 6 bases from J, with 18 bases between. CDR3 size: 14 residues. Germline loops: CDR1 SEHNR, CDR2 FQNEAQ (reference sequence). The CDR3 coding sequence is TGTGCCAGCCGAAAGGCGGGGCCCCAGGATACGCAGTATTTT. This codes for CASRKAGPQDTQYF.

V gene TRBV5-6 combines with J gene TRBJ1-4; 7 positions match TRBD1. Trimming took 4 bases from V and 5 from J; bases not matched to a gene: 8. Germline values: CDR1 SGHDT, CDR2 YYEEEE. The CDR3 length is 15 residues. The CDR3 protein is CASSGVTGRNEKLFF. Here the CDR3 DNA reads TGTGCCAGCAGCGGGGTGACAGGGCGAAATGAAAAACTGTTTTTT.

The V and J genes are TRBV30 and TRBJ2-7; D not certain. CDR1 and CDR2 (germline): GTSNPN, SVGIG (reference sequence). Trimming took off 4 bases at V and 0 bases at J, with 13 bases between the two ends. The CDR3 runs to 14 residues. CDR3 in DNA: TGTGCCTGGAAGAATTCTTGGAGCTCCTACGAGCAGTACTTC. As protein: CAWKNSWSSYEQYF.

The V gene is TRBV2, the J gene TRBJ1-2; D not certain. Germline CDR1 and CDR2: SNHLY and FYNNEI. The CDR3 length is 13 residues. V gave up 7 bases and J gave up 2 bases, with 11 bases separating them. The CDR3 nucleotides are TGTGCCAGCACTCCCTTGGGCAACTATGGCTACACCTTC. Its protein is CASTPLGNYGYTF.

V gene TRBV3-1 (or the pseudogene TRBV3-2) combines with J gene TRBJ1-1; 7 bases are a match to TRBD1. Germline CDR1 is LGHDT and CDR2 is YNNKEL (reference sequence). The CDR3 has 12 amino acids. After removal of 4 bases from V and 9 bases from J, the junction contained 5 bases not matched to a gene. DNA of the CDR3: TGTGCCAGCAGCCGAAAACAGGGGAAAGCTTTCTTT. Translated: CASSRKQGKAFF.

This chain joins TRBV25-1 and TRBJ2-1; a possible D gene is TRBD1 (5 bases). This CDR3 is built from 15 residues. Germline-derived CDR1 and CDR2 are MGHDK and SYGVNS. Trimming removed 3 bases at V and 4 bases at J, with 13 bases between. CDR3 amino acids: CASSDPQGLYNEQFF. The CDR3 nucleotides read TGTGCCAGCAGTGACCCTCAGGGATTGTACAATGAGCAGTTCTTC.

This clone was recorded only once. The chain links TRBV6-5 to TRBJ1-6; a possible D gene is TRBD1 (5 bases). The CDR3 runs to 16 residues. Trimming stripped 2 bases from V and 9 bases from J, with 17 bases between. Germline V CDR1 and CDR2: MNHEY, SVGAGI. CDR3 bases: TGTGCCAGCAGTTACCCGCGGGTGGGGGGGAGTTCACCCCTCCACTTT. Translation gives CASSYPRVGGSSPLHF.

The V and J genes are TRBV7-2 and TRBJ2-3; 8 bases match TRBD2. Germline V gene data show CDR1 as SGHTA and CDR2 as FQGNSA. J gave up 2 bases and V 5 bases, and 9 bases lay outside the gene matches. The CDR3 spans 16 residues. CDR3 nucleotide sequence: TGTGCCAGCAGCCCGGGACTAGGGGATAACACAGATACGCAGTATTTT. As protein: CASSPGLGDNTDTQYF.

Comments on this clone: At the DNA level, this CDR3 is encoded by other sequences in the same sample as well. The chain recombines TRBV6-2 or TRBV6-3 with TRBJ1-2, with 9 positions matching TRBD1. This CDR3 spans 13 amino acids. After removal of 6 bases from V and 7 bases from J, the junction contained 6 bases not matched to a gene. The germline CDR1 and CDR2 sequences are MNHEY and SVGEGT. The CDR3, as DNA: TGTGCCAGCAGCCCGGGACAGGGTGCTGGCTACACCTTC. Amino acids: CASSPGQGAGYTF.